This TCR beta chain is from a study of CD8 T cells in Susac syndrome. Reverse transcription of roughly 0.45 to 1 ug RNA was carried out with random hexamers. It was immunoSEQ multiplex PCR that amplified TCR beta CDR3 across 54 Vbeta and 13 Jbeta. One entry per CDR3 protein, called by TCRdb with MiXCR from the immunoSEQ multiplex PCR reads. The sample contains roughly 300,000 distinct CDR3 sequences, approximately 84% of which appear only once. This clonotype appeared a few times. No antigen is known for it. Study results and limitations: The study conceded that relatively few individuals underwent its TCR sequencing and HLA analysis.

The sequenced target, TCR beta, came from blood CD8+ and CD4+ T cells. TEMRA cells were FACS-enriched, unlike CD8+ and CD4+ T cells, which were negatively isolated. CDR1 is MGHDK, CDR2 SYGVNS, per germline. Trimming cost V 4 bases and J 8 bases, with 5 bases left between them. This CDR3 contains 11 residues. This sequence joins TRBV25-1 and TRBJ2-2; D gene unclear. The sequence was collected from a human donor with multiple sclerosis. Sequencing was carried out using CD8+ T cells from PBMCs. CDR3 residues: CASSGWGELFF. DNA of the CDR3: TGTGCCAGCAGTGGTTGGGGGGAGCTGTTTTTT.